This T cell receptor beta chain was captured in a study of cytomegalovirus exposure and HLA in healthy donors. Background on the study: Early released data had about 85 million unique TCRs, all coming from HLA-typed donors.

To note about this clone: Its antigen is not known.

Findings of the study overall: In a later analysis, at a false discovery rate of 0.05, fewer than 20,000 TCR beta sequences matched HLA alleles. Cytomegalovirus association was listed for 150 to 200 TCR beta chains. V- and J-gene trimming of TCR beta was linked (in a later analysis) to a missense DCLRE1C variant.

Germline V gene sequence: CDR1 SGHRS, CDR2 YFSETQ. Trimming at V came to 4 bases and at J to 2 bases, leaving 4 bases not matched to a gene. This CDR3 region has 14 residues. A multiplex PCR was run with 60 Vbeta primers and 13 Jbeta primers. TCRdb keeps only in-frame clones here, not all; method: immunoSEQ multiplex PCR. Of 81,000 or so clones in the sample, roughly 58% were seen once. Specimen: PBMCs. This chain joins TRBV5-1 and TRBJ2-3; TRBD2 aligns across 7 bases. This TCR was sampled from a woman in her twenties or thirties in good health and CMV-seropositive. The CDR3 coding sequence is TGCGCCAGCAGCACCGGGGGGATCACAGATACGCAGTATTTT. This sequence encodes CASSTGGITDTQYF.